Sequencing of this T cell receptor beta chain was carried out in a study of T cell clonotyping in hematopoietic cell transplantation. Samples: about 28 days before transplant, then days 30, 100 and 180 after. Profiled with immunoSEQ multiplex PCR; TCRdb holds only in-frame clones, not every one. The repertoire has more than 7,000 clones, approximately 89% of them found once; the top ten carry around 5%. Overall study results and limits: Recipient TCR diversity dropped after transplant; expanded clonotypes rose from day 30 to 180.

Note on this clone: Its specificity is unknown.

The sequencing here drew on PBMCs, taken 30 days after allogeneic stem cell transplant. The clonotype was recovered from a female patient aged 50-60 years who had an allogeneic stem cell transplant from an unrelated donor, so the T cells may come from the graft donor. Some clones in this sample may be carry-over from other donors' samples.

Here the CDR3 reads CASSPVPGTTREDTQYF. DNA of the CDR3: TGTGCCAGCTCACCAGTCCCGGGGACAACTCGTGAAGATACGCAGTATTTT. V usage is TRBV18 and J usage is TRBJ2-3, with a tentative D call TRBD1 (6 bases). With 2 bases removed from V and 5 bases from J, the gap between germline ends came to 20 bases. The CDR3 runs to 17 residues. The germline V gene has CDR1 KGHSH and CDR2 LQKENI.